This T cell receptor (beta chain) comes out of a study of response to subunit inactivated influenza vaccine. Germline-derived CDR1 and CDR2 are DFQATT and SNEGSKA (reference sequence). V was trimmed by 4 bases and J by 2 bases, leaving 8 bases between them. This CDR3 is 13 amino acids long. TCRdb re-analysed the RT-PCR reads in MiXCR, keeping a single row per CDR3 protein. Of more than 550,000 distinct CDR3 sequences listed, approximately 10% were seen once; the top ten hold about 11%. This clonotype appeared many times. The data also belong to a second study, concerning T cells expressing NK-cell markers. That paper notes: UMIs accompanied the 5'RACE template switching by which TCR beta cDNA was made. In a group of several donors, dominant NKG2C+ clonotypes represented roughly 1.0-7.0% of CD8+ T cells.

This receptor was taken from a man aged 50 to 59 who received an inactivated influenza vaccine. The material sequenced was PBMCs from blood, taken on the day of vaccination. The V and J genes are TRBV20-1 and TRBJ1-4, with no clear D. This CDR3 is CSATYGTNEKLFF. The CDR3 DNA is TGCAGTGCTACATATGGGACTAATGAAAAACTGTTTTTT.